A selection of T cell receptor beta chains follows, all from one sample in a study of Tregs in tolerant kidney transplant recipients. Sequencing used immunoSEQ multiplex PCR; TCRdb keeps in-frame clones, though not all of them. The sample lists fewer than 2,000 clones, roughly 70% occurring once. Which antigens these TCRs recognize remains unknown. Sequencing was done on a sample of CD8+ T cells from blood cultured with allogeneic cells. These TCRs come from a human donor in good health. CDR3s include the opening cysteine and the closing phenylalanine or tryptophan. A D gene is named only where the DNA matches it firmly. Only part of the rows carry a size: once, few, many, or a class if the clone is expanded.

j_call d_call clone_size v_call cdr3_nt cdr3_aa
TRBJ2-1 NA once TRBV27 TGTGCCAGCAGTTTTGGGACCGGGACTCCACAGTTCTTC CASSFGTGTPQFF
TRBJ2-7 TRBD1 NA TRBV9 TGTGCCAGCAGCGTAGGGACAGGGGATTTTCAGTACTTC CASSVGTGDFQYF
TRBJ2-7 NA NA TRBV6-1 TGTGCCTCCCTTTCCTACGAGCAGTACTTC CASLSYEQYF
TRBJ2-2 TRBD2 NA TRBV9 TGTGCCAGCAGCGAGCCCTTAGCGGGGGGGAACACCGGGGAGCTGTTTTTT CASSEPLAGGNTGELFF
TRBJ2-1 NA once TRBV9 TGTGCCAGCAGCGTATGGGAGGTTAACAATGAGCAGTTCTTC CASSVWEVNNEQFF
TRBJ2-5 TRBD1 once TRBV4-1 TGCGCCAGCAGCCGAGGGACAGGGGGCGTCGAGACCCAGTACTTC CASSRGTGGVETQYF
TRBJ2-5 TRBD1 NA TRBV27 TGTGCCTCCAACAGGGGGAGCTACCAAGAGACCCAGTACTTC CASNRGSYQETQYF
TRBJ2-7 TRBD2 NA TRBV4-2 TGTGCCAGCAGCCCAGAGCGGGGGGGCCCCTACGAGCAGTACTTC CASSPERGGPYEQYF
TRBJ2-7 NA NA TRBV2 TGTGCCAGCAGTGCCAGGGGCAGTCTCAAGGAATACGAGCAGTACTTC CASSARGSLKEYEQYF
TRBJ1-5 NA few TRBV4-1 TGCGCCAGCAGCCGGGTCCGAGGGGGAGGGGAGCCCCAGCATTTT CASSRVRGGGEPQHF
TRBJ2-7 TRBD2 NA TRBV4-2 TGTGCCAGCAGCCATGAACCAACTGGACTAGCGGGATCCTACGAGCAGTACTTC CASSHEPTGLAGSYEQYF
TRBJ2-7 NA once TRBV29-1 TGCAGCGTTGGGGCAGATTACGAGCAGTACTTC CSVGADYEQYF
TRBJ2-7 TRBD2 NA TRBV4-2 TGTGCCAGCAGCCAAGAAAGGCCTAGCGGGGGTTACTCCTACGAGCAGTACTTC CASSQERPSGGYSYEQYF
TRBJ2-3 NA NA TRBV16 TGTGCCAGCAGCCAATCCGGCGGGGTAAGCACAGATACGCAGTATTTT CASSQSGGVSTDTQYF
TRBJ2-2 TRBD2 NA TRBV10-1 TGCGCCAGCAGTGAGATCCTAGTGGGGACTAGCGGGAGCGGACCGCCGAACACCGGGGAGCTGTTTTTT CASSEILVGTSGSGPPNTGELFF
TRBJ2-7 NA few TRBV6-1 TGTGCCAGCAGGCCCCGACAGATGCTCTACGAGCAGTACTTC CASRPRQMLYEQYF
TRBJ2-7 TRBD1 NA TRBV13 TGTGCCAGCAGCTTAGGCGGGGACAGGGGGCAACAGTACTTC CASSLGGDRGQQYF
TRBJ2-7 NA NA TRBV19 TGTGCCAGTAGTATCACCCGGGCCTACGAGCAGTACTTC CASSITRAYEQYF
TRBJ2-4 NA NA TRBV2 TGTGCCAGCAGTGAAGGCAGGGGATGGGACATTCAGTACTTC CASSEGRGWDIQYF
TRBJ1-1 NA NA TRBV19 TGTGCCAGTAGTTGGGATGTGAATGGGTTCACTGAAGCTTTCTTT CASSWDVNGFTEAFF
TRBJ1-3 NA few TRBV7-9 TGTGCCAGCAGCTCAGGCTCTGGAAACACCATATATTTT CASSSGSGNTIYF
TRBJ2-6 TRBD1 NA TRBV9 TGTGCCGTCCAATCGACAGGGAATCACTCTGGGGCCAACGTCCTGACTTTC CAVQSTGNHSGANVLTF
TRBJ1-2 TRBD1 NA TRBV7-9 TGTGCCAGCAGCTTAGGTGGGACAGGGGTTAACTATGGCTACACCTTC CASSLGGTGVNYGYTF
TRBJ2-3 NA few TRBV7-6 TGTGCCAGCAGCAAAGGGACGGCCAGCACAGATACGCAGTATTTT CASSKGTASTDTQYF
TRBJ2-7 TRBD1 NA TRBV7-6 TGTGCCAGCAGCCAAGGGACAGGGGGCATGTACGAGCAGTACTTC CASSQGTGGMYEQYF
TRBJ2-3 NA NA TRBV7-9 TGTGCCAGCAGCGTTAGCGGACCCACAGATACGCAGTATTTT CASSVSGPTDTQYF
TRBJ1-2 NA few TRBV9 TGTGCCAGCAGCGTAGAACAGTGGTATGGCTACACCTTC CASSVEQWYGYTF
TRBJ2-1 NA NA TRBV27 TGTGCCAGCAGTTACGGGAGCTCCTACAATGAGCAGTTCTTC CASSYGSSYNEQFF
TRBJ2-7 NA few TRBV9 TGTGCCAGCAGCGTAGAATCGGGAAGCTACGAGCAGTACTTC CASSVESGSYEQYF
TRBJ2-7 TRBD1 NA TRBV19 TGTGCCAGTAGTATGTGGACAGGTTTCAACGAGCAGTACTTC CASSMWTGFNEQYF
TRBJ1-3 TRBD1 few TRBV28 TGTGCCAGCAGTTTATCCCAACAGGGGGCTTCTGGAAACACCATATATTTT CASSLSQQGASGNTIYF
TRBJ1-1 TRBD1 large TRBV7-9 TGTGCCAGCAGCTCCCGGGACAGGGTTAACACTGAAGCTTTCTTT CASSSRDRVNTEAFF
TRBJ1-5 NA few TRBV19 TGTGCCAGTAGTATATGGGGGATGGGCAATCAGCCCCAGCATTTT CASSIWGMGNQPQHF
TRBJ2-1 NA NA TRBV6-5 TGTGCCAGCAGTTACGGGAGTTCAGTTGAGCAGTTCTTC CASSYGSSVEQFF
TRBJ2-1 TRBD2 NA TRBV2 TGTGCCAGCAGTGAAGCGCTAGCGGGGGGGATATACAATGAGCAGTTCTTC CASSEALAGGIYNEQFF
TRBJ2-7 NA NA TRBV11-3 TGTGCCAGCAGCGCCGGCGGGGAGCAGTACTTC CASSAGGEQYF
TRBJ2-2 NA NA TRBV7-9 TGTGCCAGCGGGGAAGCCGGGGAGCTGTTTTTT CASGEAGELFF